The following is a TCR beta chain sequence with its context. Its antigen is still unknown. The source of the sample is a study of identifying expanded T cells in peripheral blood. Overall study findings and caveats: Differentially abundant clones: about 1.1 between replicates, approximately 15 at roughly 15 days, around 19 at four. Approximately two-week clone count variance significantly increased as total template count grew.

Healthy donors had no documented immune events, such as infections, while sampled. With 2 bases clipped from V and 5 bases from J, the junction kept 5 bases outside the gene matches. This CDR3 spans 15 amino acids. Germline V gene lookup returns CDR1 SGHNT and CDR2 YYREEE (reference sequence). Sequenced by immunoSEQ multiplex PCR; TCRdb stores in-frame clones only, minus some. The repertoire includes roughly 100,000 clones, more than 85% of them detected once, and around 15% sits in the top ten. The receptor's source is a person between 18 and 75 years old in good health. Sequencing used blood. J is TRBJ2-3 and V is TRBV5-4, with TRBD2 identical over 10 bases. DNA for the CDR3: TGTGCCAGCAGCTTTAGCGGGGGGAGGGTAGATACGCAGTATTTT. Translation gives CASSFSGGRVDTQYF.